Listed here are 18 T cell receptor beta chains from one sample, sequenced in a study of shared clonotypes between healthy human individuals. CD45RO-negative, CCR7-selected cells formed the naive CD8 fraction, which excluded terminally differentiated effector memory CD45RA+ cells. Using immunoSEQ multiplex PCR, the repertoire was profiled, and TCRdb retains in-frame clones only, with some absent. The repertoire has about 2 million clones, over 85% of them found once; the top ten carry about 1.1%. Sequencing was performed on naive CD8+ T cells sorted from blood. All receptors come from a young man in good health.

This clone occurred a few times. The chain carries TRBV15 and TRBJ1-6; D remains ambiguous. Germline CDR1 reads LNHNV; CDR2 reads YYDKDF (reference sequence). This CDR3 has 12 residues. Trimming removed 2 bases from V and 9 bases from J, with 5 bases in between. The CDR3 spells CATSRPSSPLHF. The DNA of the CDR3 is TGTGCCACCAGCAGACCCAGTTCACCCCTCCACTTT.

The chain couples TRBV5-1 to TRBJ1-4; TRBD1 is a possible D gene (6 bases). Deletions cut 4 bases from V and 8 bases from J, with 12 bases between. The germline CDR1 and CDR2 sequences are SGHRS and YFSETQ. This CDR3 is built from 13 residues. CDR3 amino acids: CASSGGAEEKLFF. The CDR3 DNA sequence: TGCGCCAGCAGCGGGGGCGCAGAAGAAAAACTGTTTTTT. The full variable domain, completed using reference TRBV5-1 and TRBJ1-4, is KAGVTQTPRYLIKTRGQQVTLSCSPISGHRSVSWYQQTPGQGLQFLFEYFSETQRNKGNFPGRFSGRQFSNSRSEMNVSTLELGDSALYLCASSGGAEEKLFFGSGTQLSVL.

The CDR3 loop is CAWSVNDESNQPQHF. In DNA form, the CDR3 reads TGTGCCTGGAGTGTAAACGACGAAAGCAATCAGCCCCAGCATTTT. V is TRBV30 and J is TRBJ1-5; unclear D gene. V lost 0 bases and J lost 1, with 10 bases in between. The CDR3 totals 15 residues. The V gene's germline CDR1 is GTSNPN and CDR2 SVGIG (reference sequence).

The V and J genes are TRBV5-1 and TRBJ2-7, with D possibly called TRBD1 or TRBD2 (5 bases each). CDR3 length equals 13 residues. V was shortened by 0 bases and J by 6 bases, with 10 bases between the two germline ends. Per the germline V gene, CDR1 is SGHRS and CDR2 is YFSETQ. The CDR3 DNA follows: TGCGCCAGCAGCTTGGGAGGGGCCAGCGAGCAGTACTTC. Translating gives CASSLGGASEQYF.

This chain joins TRBV30 and TRBJ2-3; 9 bases line up with TRBD2. In germline, CDR1 is GTSNPN, CDR2 SVGIG (reference sequence). The CDR3 is made up of 12 amino acids. J gave up 7 bases and V 5 bases, and 4 bases lay outside the gene matches. CDR3 protein: CAWAGGANTQYF. CDR3 nucleotide sequence: TGTGCCTGGGCGGGGGGGGCGAATACGCAGTATTTT.

The chain couples TRBV6-5 to TRBJ2-7, with a weak D call TRBD2 (5 bases). Germline CDR1 and CDR2: MNHEY and SVGAGI. Trimming pared 8 bases from V and 1 base from J, leaving 9 bases between. The CDR3 is 12 residues long. As DNA, the CDR3 is TGTGCCAGCCTCGGGGATTCCTACGAGCAGTACTTC. Protein: CASLGDSYEQYF.

The sample holds one count of this clone. J is TRBJ2-3 and V is TRBV9; D not certain. The V end was cut by 0 bases, the J end by 4 bases, with 12 bases between. The CDR3 has 15 residues. Germline V gene lookup returns CDR1 SGDLS and CDR2 YYNGEE. The DNA for the CDR3 is TGTGCCAGCAGCGTAGGAGCTTCTGAGGCAGATACGCAGTATTTT. Residues: CASSVGASEADTQYF.

The sample holds one count of this clone. V and J are TRBV29-1 and TRBJ2-3; 11 bases align to TRBD1. Germline lookup yields CDR1 SQVTM and CDR2 ANQGSEA. The CDR3 length is 17 residues. The V and J ends lost 7 bases and 1 base, in that order; junction bases with no gene match: 13. CDR3: CSAAPTGTGGGTDTQYF. In DNA form, the CDR3 reads TGCAGCGCTGCCCCCACCGGGACAGGGGGAGGCACAGATACGCAGTATTTT.

CDR3 sequence: CASSSDRGLYEQYF. The CDR3 DNA is TGTGCCAGCAGTTCGGACAGGGGTTTGTACGAGCAGTACTTC. V gene TRBV27 combines with J gene TRBJ2-7, with 9 nucleotides matching TRBD1. The CDR3 covers 14 residues. V gave up 4 bases and J gave up 4 bases; unmatched junction bases: 5. Per the germline V gene, CDR1 is MNHEY and CDR2 is SMNVEV (reference sequence).

The rearrangement joins TRBV4-1 to TRBJ1-5; D might be TRBD1 (6 bases). CDR1 and CDR2 from the germline V gene are MGHRA and YSYEKL. With 3 bases removed from V and 0 bases from J, the gap between germline ends came to 15 bases. CDR3 length equals 17 residues. In nucleotides, the CDR3 is TGCGCCAGCAGCCAGGGGGCGGGGGGAGATAGCAATCAGCCCCAGCATTTT. This sequence encodes CASSQGAGGDSNQPQHF.

For the CDR3, the DNA is TGTGCCTGGAATCCCGGGGGAGGGCCGGGGGAGACCCAGTACTTC. Translating gives CAWNPGGGPGETQYF. The chain employs TRBV30 and TRBJ2-5; TRBD2 matches 7 bases. Germline CDR1 and CDR2: GTSNPN and SVGIG (reference sequence). The ends lost 4 bases at V and 5 bases at J; junction bases unmatched: 13. The CDR3 is made up of 15 amino acids.

This chain joins TRBV6-5 and TRBJ1-1; 8 bases align to TRBD1. V trimming: 4 bases; J trimming: 7 bases; junction bases outside the gene matches: 5. Germline values: CDR1 MNHEY, CDR2 SVGAGI. The length of the CDR3 is 13 residues. The CDR3 coding sequence is TGTGCCAGCAGTTGGACAGGGCGGGGTGAAGCTTTCTTT. Residues: CASSWTGRGEAFF.

The chain is built from TRBV2 and TRBJ2-1; a possible D gene is TRBD2 (6 bases). CDR3 length equals 14 residues. Germline loops: CDR1 SNHLY, CDR2 FYNNEI. V lost 1 base and J 5 bases, leaving 9 bases between the germline ends. For the CDR3, the DNA is TGTGCCAGCAGTGAAGGTGGGACTGACAATGAGCAGTTCTTC. Translation gives CASSEGGTDNEQFF.

The chain carries TRBV6-1 and TRBJ2-5; 11 bases are a match to TRBD2. The germline gives CDR1 MNHNS, CDR2 SASEGT. With 3 bases clipped from V and 1 base from J, the junction kept 7 bases outside the gene matches. The CDR3 contains 17 residues. The CDR3 coding sequence is TGTGCCAGCAGTGATATTCGGACTAGCGGGTTCCAAGAGACCCAGTACTTC. Translated, it gives CASSDIRTSGFQETQYF.

On this clone: The same CDR3 also results from other DNA sequences found in this sample. The chain uses TRBV5-6 and TRBJ2-7, with 13 bases fitting TRBD2. V shed 4 bases and J 2 bases; nucleotides not matched to a gene: 3. This CDR3 contains 15 residues. Germline V CDR1 and CDR2: SGHDT, YYEEEE. In nucleotides, the CDR3 is TGTGCCAGCAGCCCCGGGACTAGCGGGACCTACGAGCAGTACTTC. It yields the protein CASSPGTSGTYEQYF.

The chain has TRBV6-5 and TRBJ1-1; 7 bases map to TRBD1. The CDR3 has 11 amino acids. V trimming: 6 bases; J trimming: 10 bases; junction bases outside the gene matches: 5. Germline CDR1 reads MNHEY; CDR2 reads SVGAGI. The CDR3 sequence: CASSSGQPAFF. In nucleotides, the CDR3 is TGTGCCAGCAGCTCGGGACAGCCAGCTTTCTTT.

The V call is TRBV27, the J call TRBJ1-4; a weak D match, TRBD1 (6 bases). The V and J ends lost 2 bases and 4 bases respectively, with 11 bases between them. Germline loops: CDR1 MNHEY, CDR2 SMNVEV (reference sequence). This CDR3 spans 15 amino acids. The CDR3 DNA sequence: TGTGCCAGCAGTTTAATAGGGGACAATAATGAAAAACTGTTTTTT. This gives the protein CASSLIGDNNEKLFF. Full variable domain (rest looked up from reference TRBV27 and TRBJ1-4): EAQVTQNPRYLITVTGKKLTVTCSQNMNHEYMSWYRQDPGLGLRQIYYSMNVEVTDKGDVPEGYKVSRKEKRNFPLILESPSPNQTSLYFCASSLIGDNNEKLFFGSGTQLSVL.

The chain combines TRBV11-2 with TRBJ2-7; D is unclear. The CDR3 spans 11 residues. Germline V gene lookup returns CDR1 SGHAT and CDR2 FQNNGV. Deletions cut 6 bases from V and 4 bases from J, with 7 bases between. CDR3 in DNA: TGTGCCAGCAGGGGCGTTTACGAGCAGTACTTC. Protein sequence: CASRGVYEQYF.